This T cell receptor beta chain appears in the sequencing data of a study of blood T cell repertoires in COVID-19. Across the whole study: Acute and convalescent COVID-19 samples came from the United States, Italy and Spain.

Authors' processing steps: Nucleated cell counts were estimated from reference gene primer amplification. The assay was immunoSEQ multiplex PCR, and TCRdb's table has in-frame clones only and misses some. That table supplies the V and J calls and clone size; D and trimming were determined from the DNA. Of tens of thousands of clones detected, 85% to 90% appear once; the ten largest clones hold approximately 20%. Seattle patients were enrolled while actively infected and followed longitudinally. The V end lost 3 bases, the J end lost 6 bases, and 10 bases lay between the germline ends. This CDR3 has 13 amino acids. Per germline, CDR1 KGHDR and CDR2 SFDVKD.

The J gene is TRBJ1-2, the V gene TRBV24-1; a possible D gene is TRBD1 (6 bases). The sample consisted of peripheral blood. The sequence was obtained from a woman aged 55-69 years with COVID-19, enrolled during active disease. The DNA for the CDR3 is TGTGCCACCAGTGATCCGGGACAACATGGCTACACCTTC. Translating gives CATSDPGQHGYTF.